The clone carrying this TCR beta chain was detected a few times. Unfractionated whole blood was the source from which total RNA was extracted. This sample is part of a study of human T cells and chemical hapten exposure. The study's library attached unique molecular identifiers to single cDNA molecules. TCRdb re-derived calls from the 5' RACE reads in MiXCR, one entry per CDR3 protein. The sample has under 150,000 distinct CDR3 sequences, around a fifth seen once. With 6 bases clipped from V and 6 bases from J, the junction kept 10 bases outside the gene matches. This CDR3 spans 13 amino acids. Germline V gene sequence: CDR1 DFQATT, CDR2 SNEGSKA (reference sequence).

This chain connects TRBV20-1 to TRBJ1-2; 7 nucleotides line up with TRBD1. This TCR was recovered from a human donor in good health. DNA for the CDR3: TGCAGTGCGCGGGTGACAGGGAGGGATGGCTACACCTTC. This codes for CSARVTGRDGYTF.